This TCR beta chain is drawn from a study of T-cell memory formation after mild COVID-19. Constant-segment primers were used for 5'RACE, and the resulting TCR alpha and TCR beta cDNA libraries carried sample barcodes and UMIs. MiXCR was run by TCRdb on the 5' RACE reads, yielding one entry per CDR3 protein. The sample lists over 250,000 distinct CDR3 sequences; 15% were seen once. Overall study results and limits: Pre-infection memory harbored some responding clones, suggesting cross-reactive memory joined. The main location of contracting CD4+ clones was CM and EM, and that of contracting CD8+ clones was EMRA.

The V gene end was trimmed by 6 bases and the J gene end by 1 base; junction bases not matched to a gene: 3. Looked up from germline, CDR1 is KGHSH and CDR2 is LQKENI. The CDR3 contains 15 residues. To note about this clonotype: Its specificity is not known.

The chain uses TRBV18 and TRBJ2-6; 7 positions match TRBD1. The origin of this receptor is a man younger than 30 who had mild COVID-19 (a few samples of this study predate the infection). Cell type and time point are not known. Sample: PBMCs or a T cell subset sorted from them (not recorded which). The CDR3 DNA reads TGTGCCAGCTCGGGACAGCTATCTGGGGCCAACGTCCTGACTTTC. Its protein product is CASSGQLSGANVLTF.